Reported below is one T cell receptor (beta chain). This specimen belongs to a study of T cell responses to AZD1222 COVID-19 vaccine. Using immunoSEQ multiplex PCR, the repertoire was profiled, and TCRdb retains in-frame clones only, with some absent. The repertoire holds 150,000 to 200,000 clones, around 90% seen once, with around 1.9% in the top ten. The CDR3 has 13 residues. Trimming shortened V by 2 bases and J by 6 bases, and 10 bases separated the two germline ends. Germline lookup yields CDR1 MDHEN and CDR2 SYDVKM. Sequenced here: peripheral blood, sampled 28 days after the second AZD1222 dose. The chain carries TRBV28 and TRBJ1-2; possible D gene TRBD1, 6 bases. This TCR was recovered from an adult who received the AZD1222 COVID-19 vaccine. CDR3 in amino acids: CASSLGGADGYTF. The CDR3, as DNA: TGTGCCAGCAGTTTAGGGGGGGCGGATGGCTACACCTTC.